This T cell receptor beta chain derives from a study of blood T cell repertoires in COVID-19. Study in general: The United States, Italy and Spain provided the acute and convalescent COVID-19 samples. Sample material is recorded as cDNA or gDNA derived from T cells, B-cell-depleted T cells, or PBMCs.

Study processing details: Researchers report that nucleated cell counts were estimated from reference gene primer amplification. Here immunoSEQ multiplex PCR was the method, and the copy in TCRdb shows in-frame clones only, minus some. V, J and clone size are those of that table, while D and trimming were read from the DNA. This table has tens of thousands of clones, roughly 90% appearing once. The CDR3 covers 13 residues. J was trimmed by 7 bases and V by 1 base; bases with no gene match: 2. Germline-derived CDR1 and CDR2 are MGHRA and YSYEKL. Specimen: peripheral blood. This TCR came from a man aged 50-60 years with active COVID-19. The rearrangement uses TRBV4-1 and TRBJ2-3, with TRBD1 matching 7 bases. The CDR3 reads CASSQGQGYTQYF. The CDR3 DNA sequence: TGCGCCAGCAGCCAAGGACAGGGATATACGCAGTATTTT.